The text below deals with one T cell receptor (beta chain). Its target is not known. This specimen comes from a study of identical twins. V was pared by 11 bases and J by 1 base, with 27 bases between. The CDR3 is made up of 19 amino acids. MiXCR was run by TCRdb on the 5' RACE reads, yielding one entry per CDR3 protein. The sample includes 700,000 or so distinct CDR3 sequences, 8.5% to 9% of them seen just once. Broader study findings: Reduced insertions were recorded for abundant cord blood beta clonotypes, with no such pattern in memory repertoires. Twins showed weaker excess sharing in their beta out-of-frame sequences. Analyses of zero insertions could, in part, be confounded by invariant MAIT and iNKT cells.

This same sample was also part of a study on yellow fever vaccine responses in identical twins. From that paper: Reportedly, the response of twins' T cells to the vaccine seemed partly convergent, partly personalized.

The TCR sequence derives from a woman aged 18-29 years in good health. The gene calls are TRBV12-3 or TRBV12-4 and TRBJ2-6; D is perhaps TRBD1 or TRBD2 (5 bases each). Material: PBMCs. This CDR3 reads CAFSFGGTAGSSGANVLTF. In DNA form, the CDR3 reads TGTGCCTTCAGTTTTGGGGGAACGGCAGGGTCATCTGGGGCCAACGTCCTGACTTTC.